The source of this T cell receptor (beta chain) is a study of cytomegalovirus exposure and HLA in healthy donors. The wider study: Drawn from HLA-typed donors, roughly 87 million unique TCRs were held in an early data release. Study-level points and caveats: Data from an earlier analysis indicated that most TCR beta V segments were productive either about 87% or about 30% of the time. Researchers reported from a later analysis that most CMV-associated TCR beta chains appeared HLA-restricted. In a later analysis, TCR beta V- and J-gene trimming was associated with a missense DCLRE1C variant.

Researchers ran the PCR with 60 Vbeta and 13 Jbeta primers. Sequencing used immunoSEQ multiplex PCR; TCRdb keeps in-frame clones, though not all of them. Among some 160,000 clones, roughly 80% were seen once, and the ten largest hold about 1.5%. As to this clone: Its antigen is as yet unknown.

The CDR3 is 15 residues long. Germline-derived CDR1 and CDR2 are SGDLS and YYNGEE. The sequence was obtained from a male donor in good health and CMV-seronegative. V gene TRBV9 combines with J gene TRBJ2-5, with 7 bases that match TRBD1. TRBJ2-7 matches the DNA end more closely, so the J call is doubtful. Specimen: PBMCs. The CDR3, as DNA: TGTGCCAGCAGCGTAGCGACAGGGAGCTCCTACGAGCAGTACTTC. Encoded protein: CASSVATGSSYEQYF.